This T cell receptor beta chain was captured by sequencing in a study of blood T cell repertoires in COVID-19. Looking at the study overall: Sources were T cells, B-cell-depleted T cells, or PBMCs; the material itself was cDNA or gDNA.

V was pared by 2 bases and J by 4 bases, with 15 bases between. Germline lookup yields CDR1 MNHEY and CDR2 SMNVEV (reference sequence). The CDR3 is 15 residues long. Data came from immunoSEQ multiplex PCR; TCRdb stores just in-frame clones and leaves some out. The repertoire includes tens of thousands of clones, 85% to 90% of them detected once, and roughly a quarter sits in the top ten. Patients in Seattle were enrolled during active infection, then followed longitudinally. Material: peripheral blood. J is TRBJ2-7 and V is TRBV27; maybe TRBD1 (5 bases). The clonotype comes from a man aged 65-85 years with COVID-19, enrolled during active disease. The CDR3 DNA is TGTGCCAGCAGTTTAAAGGGTGGCAGGGTATACGAGCAGTACTTC. Amino acids: CASSLKGGRVYEQYF.